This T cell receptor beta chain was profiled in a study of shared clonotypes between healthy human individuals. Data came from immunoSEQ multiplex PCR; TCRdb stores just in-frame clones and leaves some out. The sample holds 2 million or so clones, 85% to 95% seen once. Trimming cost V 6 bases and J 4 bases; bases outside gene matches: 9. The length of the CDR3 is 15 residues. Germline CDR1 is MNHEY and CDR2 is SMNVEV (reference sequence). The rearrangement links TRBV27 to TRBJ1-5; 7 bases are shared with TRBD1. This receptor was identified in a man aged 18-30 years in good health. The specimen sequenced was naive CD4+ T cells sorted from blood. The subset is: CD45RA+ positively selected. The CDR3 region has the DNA TGTGCCAGCAGAACAGGGGACGCTTCTAATCAGCCCCAGCATTTT. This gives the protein CASRTGDASNQPQHF.